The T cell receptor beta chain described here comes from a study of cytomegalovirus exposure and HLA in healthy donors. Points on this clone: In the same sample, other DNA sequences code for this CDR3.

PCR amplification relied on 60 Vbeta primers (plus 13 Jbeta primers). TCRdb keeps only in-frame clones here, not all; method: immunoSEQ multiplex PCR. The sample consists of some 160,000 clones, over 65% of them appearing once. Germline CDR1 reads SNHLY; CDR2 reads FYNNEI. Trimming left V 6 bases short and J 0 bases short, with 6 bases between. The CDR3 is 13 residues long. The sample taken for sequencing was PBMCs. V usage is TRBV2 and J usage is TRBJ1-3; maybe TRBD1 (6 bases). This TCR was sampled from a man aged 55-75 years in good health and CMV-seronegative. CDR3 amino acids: CASRQGSGNTIYF. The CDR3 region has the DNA TGTGCCAGCAGACAGGGCTCTGGAAACACCATATATTTT.